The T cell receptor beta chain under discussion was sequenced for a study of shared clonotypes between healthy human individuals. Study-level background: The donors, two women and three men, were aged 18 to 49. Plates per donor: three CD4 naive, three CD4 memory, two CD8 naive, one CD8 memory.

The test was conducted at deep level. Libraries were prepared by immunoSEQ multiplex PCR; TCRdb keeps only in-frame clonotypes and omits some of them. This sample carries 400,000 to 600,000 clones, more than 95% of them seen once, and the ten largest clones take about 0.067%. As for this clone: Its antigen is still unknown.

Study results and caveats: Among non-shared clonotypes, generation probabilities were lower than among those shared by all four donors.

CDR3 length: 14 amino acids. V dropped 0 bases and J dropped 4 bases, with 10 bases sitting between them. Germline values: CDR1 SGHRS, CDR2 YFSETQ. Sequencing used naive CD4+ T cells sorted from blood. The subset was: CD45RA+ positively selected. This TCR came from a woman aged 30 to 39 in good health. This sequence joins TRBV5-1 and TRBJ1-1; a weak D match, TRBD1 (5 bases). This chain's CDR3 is CASSLGAGPTEAFF. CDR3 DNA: TGCGCCAGCAGCTTGGGTGCAGGGCCCACTGAAGCTTTCTTT.